This TCR beta chain emerged from a study of radiation and T cells in renal cell carcinoma. Study-level information: Nephrectomy followed 15 Gy stereotactic body radiation by 4 weeks.

As to time point: blood 2 weeks post-SBRT. The treatment denotes: 15 Gy SBRT to primary tumor, nephrectomy 4 weeks later. This renal cell carcinoma was of the clear cell type. In the case of this clone: Its antigen remains unknown.

Overall study results and limits: Top tumor clonotypes rose in blood 2 weeks post-radiation, then contracted. Baseline intratumoral clonotype presence is unknown without pretreatment biopsies.

The trim removed 3 bases at V and 0 bases at J, leaving 8 bases unmatched. Germline loops: CDR1 KGHSH, CDR2 LQKENI. This CDR3 comprises 16 residues. Generated by immunoSEQ multiplex PCR, the TCRdb table keeps only in-frame clones and is missing some. The data show 70,000 or so clones, roughly 80% seen once. This sequence joins TRBV18 and TRBJ2-7; 7 bases match TRBD2. The sequenced sample was blood, obtained from a patient whose treatment included radiotherapy and nephrectomy. This TCR came from a man in his sixties with renal cell carcinoma. CDR3 coding DNA: TGTGCCAGCTCACCCCTGGGGGGGAGGGGCTCCTACGAGCAGTACTTC. Its translation is CASSPLGGRGSYEQYF.